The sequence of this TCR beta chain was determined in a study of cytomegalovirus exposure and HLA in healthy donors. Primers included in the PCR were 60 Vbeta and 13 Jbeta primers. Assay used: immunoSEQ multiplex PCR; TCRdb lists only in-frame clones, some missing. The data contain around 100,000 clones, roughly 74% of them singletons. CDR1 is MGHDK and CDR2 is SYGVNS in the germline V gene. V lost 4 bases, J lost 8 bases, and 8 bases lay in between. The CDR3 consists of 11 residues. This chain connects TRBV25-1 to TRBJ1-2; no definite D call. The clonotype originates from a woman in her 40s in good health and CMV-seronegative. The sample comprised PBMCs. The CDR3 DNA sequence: TGTGCCAGCAGTGCTTTTTTCGGCTACACCTTC. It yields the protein CASSAFFGYTF.